A selection of T cell receptor beta chains follows, all from one sample in a study of CD8+CD57+ T cells in acquired aplastic anemia. TCRdb processed the reads anew with MiXCR; each CDR3 protein has one entry. The table records about 250,000 distinct CDR3 sequences, more than 40% of them present only once. The sample consisted of sorted CD4+, CD8+, or CD8+CD57+ T cells (not recorded which) from PBMCs. These receptors came from a human donor with aplastic anemia. CDR3s include the opening cysteine and the closing phenylalanine or tryptophan. The D gene is left open where the match is weak. The size of a clone is reported for some rows only, either as once, few or many, or as a class for expanded clones.

cdr3_nt cdr3_aa clone_size v_call d_call j_call cdr3_length
TGTGCCACCAGCAGAGGATCCAGGCCTAATTCACCCCTCCACTTT CATSRGSRPNSPLHF . TRBV15 . TRBJ1-6 15
TGTGCCAGCAGTCCATATAGCGGACATTTGGACTATGGCTACACCTTC CASSPYSGHLDYGYTF . TRBV6-2/TRBV6-3 . TRBJ1-2 16
TGCAGTGCTACCGATACAGGGAACAATCAGCCCCAGCATTTT CSATDTGNNQPQHF many TRBV20-1 . TRBJ1-5 14
TGTGCCAGCAGTCCGGCGGAGAACACTGAAGCTTTCTTT CASSPAENTEAFF many TRBV6-6 . TRBJ1-1 13
TGTGCCAGCAGCTTCCCCAGCGGACCCAGCTCCTACAATGAGCAGTTCTTC CASSFPSGPSSYNEQFF . TRBV7-2 . TRBJ2-1 17
TGTGCCTGGAGTGTACCGGCAGGGTCCAATGAGCAGTTCTTC CAWSVPAGSNEQFF . TRBV30 . TRBJ2-1 14
TGCGCCAGCAGCCCGGGGGAGGGACGGGAAAATTCACCCCTCCACTTT CASSPGEGRENSPLHF . TRBV5-1 . TRBJ1-6 16
TGTGCCAGCAGTTCTCGACAGGGGATGAGCACCGGGGAGCTGTTTTTT CASSSRQGMSTGELFF few TRBV2 TRBD1 TRBJ2-2 16
TGCAGTGCTAGAGATCCACCCGTTCCGGGACAGGGGTACGAGCAGTACTTC CSARDPPVPGQGYEQYF many TRBV20-1 TRBD1 TRBJ2-7 17
TGTGCCAGCAGTTACGGGACAGGGCAAGAGACCCAGTACTTC CASSYGTGQETQYF many TRBV6-5 TRBD1 TRBJ2-5 14
TGTGCCAGTAAAGATCGCAGGGCCAGCGTCCTGACTTTC CASKDRRASVLTF . TRBV19 . TRBJ2-6 13
TGTGCCAGCAGCTTATCCCAGGGAGTAGGGCATGGCTACACCTTC CASSLSQGVGHGYTF many TRBV7-9 . TRBJ1-2 15
TGCAGCGTTGATGACAGCTCCTACGAGCAGTACTTC CSVDDSSYEQYF . TRBV29-1 . TRBJ2-7 12
TGTGCCAGCAGTTATTCGGGATCCACCTATGGCTACACCTTC CASSYSGSTYGYTF many TRBV6-2/TRBV6-3 . TRBJ1-2 14
TGCAAACATGCCGGGGGAAACGAGCAGTACTTC CKHAGGNEQYF . TRBV29-1 . TRBJ2-7 11
TGCAGTGCTAGAGTACCCGGGACACACACTGAAGCTTTCTTT CSARVPGTHTEAFF many TRBV20-1 . TRBJ1-1 14
TGTGCCAGTAGAACCCATCAGGGGACCAACACCGGGGAGCTGTTTTTT CASRTHQGTNTGELFF many TRBV19 . TRBJ2-2 16
TGTGCCAGCAGTTTAAGAGTCGGGGGTAGCACAGATACGCAGTATTTT CASSLRVGGSTDTQYF few TRBV27 . TRBJ2-3 16